The sequence of this T cell receptor (beta chain) was determined in a study of T-cell reconstitution after alpha-beta-depleted transplantation in children. Notes on the study in general: Expanded graft clones, several hundred of them, were reportedly the source of alpha-beta T cells about two months after transplant. Hyperexpanded clones declined; after one year, newly produced T cells mostly supplied diversity. In some patients, recipient T cells and intrathymic progenitors surviving conditioning explained high day-60 diversity.

This clonotype showed up many times. What it recognizes is unknown. Molecular barcoding with unique molecular identifiers was used for the TCRbeta library. TCRdb processed the PCR reads anew with MiXCR; each CDR3 protein has one entry. The data contain 280,000 or so distinct CDR3 sequences, roughly 12% of them singletons. This specimen consisted of peripheral blood, obtained 180 days after TCRalphabeta/CD19-depleted stem cell transplant. The receptor's source is a male patient between 2 and 15 years old who had a stem cell transplant for chronic granulomatous disease, so the T cells may come from the graft donor.

CDR3 in DNA: TGTGCCAGCAGGCAGGGACAAAGGGCCCTGTTCCAAGAGACCCAGTACTTC. Its translation: CASRQGQRALFQETQYF. V gene TRBV7-2 combines with J gene TRBJ2-5, with D tentatively TRBD1 (6 bases). CDR1 and CDR2 (germline): SGHTA, FQGNSA. Trimming cost V 6 bases and J 1 base, with 21 bases left between them. This CDR3 is built from 17 residues.